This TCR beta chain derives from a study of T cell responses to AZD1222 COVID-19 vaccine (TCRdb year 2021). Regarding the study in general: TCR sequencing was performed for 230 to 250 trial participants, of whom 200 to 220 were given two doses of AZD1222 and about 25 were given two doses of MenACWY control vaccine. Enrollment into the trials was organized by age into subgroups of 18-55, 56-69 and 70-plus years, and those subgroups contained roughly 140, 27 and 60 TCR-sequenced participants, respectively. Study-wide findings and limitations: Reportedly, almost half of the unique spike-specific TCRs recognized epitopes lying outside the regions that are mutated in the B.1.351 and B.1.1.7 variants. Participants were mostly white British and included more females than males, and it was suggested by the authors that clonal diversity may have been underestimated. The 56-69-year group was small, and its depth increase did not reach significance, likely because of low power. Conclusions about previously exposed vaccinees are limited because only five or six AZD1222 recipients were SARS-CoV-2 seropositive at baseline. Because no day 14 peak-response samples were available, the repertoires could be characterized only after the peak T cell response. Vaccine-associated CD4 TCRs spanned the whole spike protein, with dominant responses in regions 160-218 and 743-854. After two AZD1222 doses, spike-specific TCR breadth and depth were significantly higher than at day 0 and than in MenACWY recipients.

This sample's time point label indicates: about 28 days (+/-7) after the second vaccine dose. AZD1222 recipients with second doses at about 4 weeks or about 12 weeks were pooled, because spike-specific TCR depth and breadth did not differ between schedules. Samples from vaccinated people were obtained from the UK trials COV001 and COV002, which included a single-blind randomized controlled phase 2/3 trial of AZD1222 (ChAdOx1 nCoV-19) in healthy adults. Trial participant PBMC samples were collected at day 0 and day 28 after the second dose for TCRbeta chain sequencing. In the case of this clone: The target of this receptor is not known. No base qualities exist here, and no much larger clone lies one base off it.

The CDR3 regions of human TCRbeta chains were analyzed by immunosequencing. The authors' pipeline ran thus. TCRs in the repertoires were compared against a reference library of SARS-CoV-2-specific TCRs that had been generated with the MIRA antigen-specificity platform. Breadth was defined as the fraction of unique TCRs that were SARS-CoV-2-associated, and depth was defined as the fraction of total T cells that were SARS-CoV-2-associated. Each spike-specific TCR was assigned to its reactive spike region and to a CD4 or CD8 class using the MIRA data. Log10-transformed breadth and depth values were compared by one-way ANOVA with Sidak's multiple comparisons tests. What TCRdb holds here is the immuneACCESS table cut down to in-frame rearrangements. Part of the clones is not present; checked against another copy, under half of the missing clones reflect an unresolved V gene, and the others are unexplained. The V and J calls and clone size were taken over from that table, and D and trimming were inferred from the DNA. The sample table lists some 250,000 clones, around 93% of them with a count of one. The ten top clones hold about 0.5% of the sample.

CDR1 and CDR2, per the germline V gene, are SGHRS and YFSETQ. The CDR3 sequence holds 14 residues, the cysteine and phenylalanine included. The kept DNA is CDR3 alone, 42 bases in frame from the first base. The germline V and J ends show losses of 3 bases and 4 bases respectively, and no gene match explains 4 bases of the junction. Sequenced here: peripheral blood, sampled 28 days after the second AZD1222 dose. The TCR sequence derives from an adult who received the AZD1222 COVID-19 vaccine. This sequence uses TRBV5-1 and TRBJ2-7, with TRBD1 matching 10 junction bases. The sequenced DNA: TGCGCCAGCAGCTGGGACAGGGGTGGTTACGAGCAGTACTTC. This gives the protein CASSWDRGGYEQYF.